Shown below are 7 T cell receptor beta chains from a single sample sequenced in a study of cytomegalovirus exposure and HLA in healthy donors. Vbeta (60) and Jbeta (13) primers were used in the PCR. The assay was immunoSEQ multiplex PCR, and TCRdb's table has in-frame clones only and misses some. The repertoire has just under 150,000 clones, approximately 79% of them found once; the top ten carry less than 3.5%. The sequenced sample consisted of PBMCs. All receptors come from a woman aged 25 to 39 in good health and CMV-seronegative.

The chain has TRBV9 and TRBJ1-4, with D uncertain. The V gene's germline CDR1 is SGDLS and CDR2 YYNGEE. The CDR3 is made up of 16 amino acids. V was pared by 4 bases and J by 0 bases, with 13 bases between. CDR3 protein: CASSPRGGATNEKLFF. In nucleotides, the CDR3 is TGTGCCAGCAGCCCTCGGGGTGGAGCAACTAATGAAAAACTGTTTTTT. The whole variable domain, remainder taken from reference TRBV9 and TRBJ1-4, is DSGVTQTPKHLITATGQRVTLRCSPRSGDLSVYWYQQSLDQGLQFLIQYYNGEERAKGNILERFSAQQFPDLHSELNLSSLELGDSALYFCASSPRGGATNEKLFFGSGTQLSVL.

This clone was detected only once. The chain couples TRBV7-9 to TRBJ2-7, with D maybe TRBD2 (5 bases). V lost 1 base to trimming and J lost 10 bases, with 8 bases between them. Germline V gene sequence: CDR1 SEHNR, CDR2 FQNEAQ (reference sequence). This CDR3 has 11 amino acids. The CDR3 loop is CASSLDRGQYF. The CDR3 DNA reads as TGTGCCAGCAGCTTAGATCGGGGTCAGTACTTC.

CDR3 sequence reads: CASSLDLAGGLYEQYF. In nucleotides, the CDR3 is TGTGCCAGCAGCTTGGACTTAGCGGGGGGGCTCTACGAGCAGTACTTC. The chain carries TRBV5-5 and TRBJ2-7; 11 nucleotides align to TRBD2. Germline V lookup: CDR1 SGHKS, CDR2 YYEKEE (reference sequence). V shed 0 bases and J 3 bases; nucleotides not matched to a gene: 5. The CDR3 covers 16 residues.

This clone was seen more than once but under ten times. J is TRBJ2-7 and V is TRBV5-1, with 13 bases that match TRBD2. Germline V gene lookup returns CDR1 SGHRS and CDR2 YFSETQ. The V segment lost 0 bases and the J segment 6 bases; nucleotides outside the gene matches: 6. The CDR3 runs to 16 residues. The CDR3 here is CASSLELAGGLSEQYF. The CDR3 DNA sequence: TGCGCCAGCAGCTTGGAACTAGCGGGAGGGCTATCCGAGCAGTACTTC.

The chain links TRBV2 to TRBJ2-5, with 11 bases aligning to TRBD2. This CDR3 contains 13 residues. Germline loops: CDR1 SNHLY, CDR2 FYNNEI. J gave up 4 bases and V 9 bases, and 4 bases lay outside the gene matches. The CDR3 DNA reads TGTGCCAGTAGCGGGGGGGCCCGAGAGACCCAGTACTTC. Residues: CASSGGARETQYF.

The V and J genes are TRBV6-1 and TRBJ2-3, with a weak D call TRBD2 (6 bases). Germline assignment: CDR1 MNHNS and CDR2 SASEGT. The CDR3 contains 12 residues. V shed 6 bases and J shed 7 bases, with 11 bases lying between them. The CDR3 here is CASSRLGYTQYF. CDR3 sequence (DNA): TGTGCCAGCAGCAGACTAGGTTATACGCAGTATTTT.

This clone was observed a single time. The chain recombines TRBV11-2 with TRBJ2-5, with 9 positions matching TRBD1. The J call is in doubt because the DNA end fits TRBJ2-7 better. The CDR3 is 14 amino acids. The germline CDR1 and CDR2 sequences are SGHAT and FQNNGV. The CDR3 reads CASSLRQGGDEQYF. The CDR3 DNA is TGTGCCAGCAGCTTAAGACAGGGGGGAGACGAGCAGTACTTC.